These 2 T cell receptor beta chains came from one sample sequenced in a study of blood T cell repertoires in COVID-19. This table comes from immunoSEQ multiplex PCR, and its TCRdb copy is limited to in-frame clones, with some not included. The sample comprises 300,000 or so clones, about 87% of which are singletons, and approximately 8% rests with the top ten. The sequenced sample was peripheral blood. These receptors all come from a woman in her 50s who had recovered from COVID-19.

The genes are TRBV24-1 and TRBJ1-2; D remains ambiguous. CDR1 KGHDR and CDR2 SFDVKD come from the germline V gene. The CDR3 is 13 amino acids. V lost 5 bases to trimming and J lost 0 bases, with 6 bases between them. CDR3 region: CATSGPANYGYTF. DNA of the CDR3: TGTGCCACCAGTGGCCCGGCTAACTATGGCTACACCTTC.

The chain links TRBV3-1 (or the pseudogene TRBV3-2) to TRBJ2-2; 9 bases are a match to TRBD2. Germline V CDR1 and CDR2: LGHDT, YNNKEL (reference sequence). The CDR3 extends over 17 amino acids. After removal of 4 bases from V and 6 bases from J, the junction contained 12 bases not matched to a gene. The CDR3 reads CASSPLRGTSYAGELFF. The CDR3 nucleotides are TGTGCCAGCAGCCCCTTGAGGGGGACTAGCTATGCCGGGGAGCTGTTTTTT.